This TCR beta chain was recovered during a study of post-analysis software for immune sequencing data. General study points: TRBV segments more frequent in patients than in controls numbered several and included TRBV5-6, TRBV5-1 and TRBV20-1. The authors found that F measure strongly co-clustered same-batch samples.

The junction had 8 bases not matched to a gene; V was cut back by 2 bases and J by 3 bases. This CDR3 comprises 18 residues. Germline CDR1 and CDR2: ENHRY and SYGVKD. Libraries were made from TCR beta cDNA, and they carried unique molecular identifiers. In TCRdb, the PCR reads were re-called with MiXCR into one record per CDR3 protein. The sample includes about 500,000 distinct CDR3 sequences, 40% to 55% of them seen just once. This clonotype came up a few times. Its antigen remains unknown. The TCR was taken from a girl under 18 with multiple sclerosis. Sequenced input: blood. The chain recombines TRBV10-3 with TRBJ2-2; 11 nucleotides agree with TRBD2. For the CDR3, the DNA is TGTGCCATCAGTGAGCTCCGGACTAGCGGGTTCGACACCGGGGAGCTGTTTTTT. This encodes CAISELRTSGFDTGELFF.